The present T cell receptor beta chain was sequenced within a study of shared clonotypes between healthy human individuals. Study results and caveats: Genetic and exposure-history diversity was limited by the small donor number. Depth was large, yet rarefaction showed that sorted-subset sequencing was incomplete. Naive CD4 clonotypes were shared across several donors at around 5.4%.

Comment on this clone: The antigen remains unidentified.

Only in-frame clones appear in the TCRdb table, and some are missing; sequencing was by immunoSEQ multiplex PCR. The sample includes under 650,000 clones, 90% to 97% of them seen just once. Germline CDR1 is SGHAT and CDR2 is FQNNGV. Germline trimming cut 2 bases from V and 2 bases from J; bases unmatched to any gene: 10. The CDR3 totals 19 residues. Sequenced sample: naive CD4+ T cells sorted from blood. The subset was: CD45RA+ positively selected. V gene TRBV11-2 combines with J gene TRBJ2-1; 12 bases line up with TRBD2. This TCR derives from a woman aged 25 to 45 in good health. The CDR3 coding sequence is TGTGCCAGCAGCTTATACGCTAGCGGGAGGGCCAAACCCTACAATGAGCAGTTCTTC. It codes for CASSLYASGRAKPYNEQFF.